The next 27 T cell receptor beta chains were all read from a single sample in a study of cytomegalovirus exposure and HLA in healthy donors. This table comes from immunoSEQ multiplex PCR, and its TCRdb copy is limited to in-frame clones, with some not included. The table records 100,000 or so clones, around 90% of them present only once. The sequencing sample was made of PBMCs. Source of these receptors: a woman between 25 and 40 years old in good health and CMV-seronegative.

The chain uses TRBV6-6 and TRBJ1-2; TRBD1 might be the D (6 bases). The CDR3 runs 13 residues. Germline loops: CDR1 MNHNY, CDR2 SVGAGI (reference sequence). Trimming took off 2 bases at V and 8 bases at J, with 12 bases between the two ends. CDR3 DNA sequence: TGTGCCAGCAGTTACACGGGACAAGAGGGCTACACCTTC. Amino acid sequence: CASSYTGQEGYTF.

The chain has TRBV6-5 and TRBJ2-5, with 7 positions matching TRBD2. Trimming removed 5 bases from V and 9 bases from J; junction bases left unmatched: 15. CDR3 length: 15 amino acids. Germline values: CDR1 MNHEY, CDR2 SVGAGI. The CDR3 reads CASSTPGLPRVAQYF. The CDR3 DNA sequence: TGTGCCAGCAGTACTCCGGGACTACCAAGAGTGGCCCAGTACTTC.

In DNA form, the CDR3 reads TGTGCCAGTAGTATAGTCGGGGGGGCGGGTAGCAATGAGCAGTTCTTC. This encodes CASSIVGGAGSNEQFF. The rearrangement uses TRBV19 and TRBJ2-1; TRBD2 matches at 8 bases. Germline assignment: CDR1 LNHDA and CDR2 SQIVND (reference sequence). The CDR3 has 16 amino acids. J lost 6 bases, V lost 1 base, and 8 bases had no gene match.

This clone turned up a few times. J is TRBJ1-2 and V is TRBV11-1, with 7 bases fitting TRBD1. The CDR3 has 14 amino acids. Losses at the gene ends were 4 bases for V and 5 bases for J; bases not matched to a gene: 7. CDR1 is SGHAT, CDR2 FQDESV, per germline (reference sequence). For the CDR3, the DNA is TGTGCCAGCAGCTCCCGGGGACAGCCTTATGGCTACACCTTC. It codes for CASSSRGQPYGYTF.

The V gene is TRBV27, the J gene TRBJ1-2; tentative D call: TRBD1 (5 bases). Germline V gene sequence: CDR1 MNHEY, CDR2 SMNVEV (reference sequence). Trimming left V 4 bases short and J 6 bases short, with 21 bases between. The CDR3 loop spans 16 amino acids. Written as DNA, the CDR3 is TGTGCCAGCAGTTCGCGGCCCTGGCAGGGTGTCAATGGCTACACCTTC. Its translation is CASSSRPWQGVNGYTF.

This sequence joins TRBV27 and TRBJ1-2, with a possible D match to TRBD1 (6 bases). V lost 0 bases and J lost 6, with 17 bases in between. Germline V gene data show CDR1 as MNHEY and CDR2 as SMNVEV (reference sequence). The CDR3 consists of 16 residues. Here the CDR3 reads CASSLSSWGGGNGYTF. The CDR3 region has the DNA TGTGCCAGCAGTTTATCCTCCTGGGGAGGGGGGAATGGCTACACCTTC.

The CDR3: CASNPGQTYEQYF. The CDR3 nucleotides are TGTGCCAGCAATCCGGGACAGACCTACGAGCAGTACTTC. The chain joins TRBV28 to TRBJ2-7; 7 bases fit TRBD1. V shed 7 bases and J 2 bases; nucleotides not matched to a gene: 5. This CDR3 is built from 13 residues. Germline loops: CDR1 MDHEN, CDR2 SYDVKM.

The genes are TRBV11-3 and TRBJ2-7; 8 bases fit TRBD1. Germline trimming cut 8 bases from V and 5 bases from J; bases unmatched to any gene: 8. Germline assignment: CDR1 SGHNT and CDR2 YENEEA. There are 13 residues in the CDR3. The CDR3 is CASRPKDRDEQYF. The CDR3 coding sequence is TGTGCCAGCCGCCCTAAGGACAGGGACGAGCAGTACTTC. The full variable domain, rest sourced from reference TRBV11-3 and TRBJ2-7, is EAGVVQSPRYKIIEKKQPVAFWCNPISGHNTLYWYLQNLGQGPELLIRYENEEAVDDSQLPKDRFSAERLKGVDSTLKIQPAELGDSAVYLCASRPKDRDEQYFGPGTRLTVT.

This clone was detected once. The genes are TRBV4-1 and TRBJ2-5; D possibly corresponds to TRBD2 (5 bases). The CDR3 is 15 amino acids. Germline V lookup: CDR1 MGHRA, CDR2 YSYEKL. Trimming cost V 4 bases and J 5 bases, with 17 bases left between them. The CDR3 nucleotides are TGCGCCAGCAGCCCCCCAGGCGGGTTCCGGGAGACCCAGTACTTC. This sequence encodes CASSPPGGFRETQYF.

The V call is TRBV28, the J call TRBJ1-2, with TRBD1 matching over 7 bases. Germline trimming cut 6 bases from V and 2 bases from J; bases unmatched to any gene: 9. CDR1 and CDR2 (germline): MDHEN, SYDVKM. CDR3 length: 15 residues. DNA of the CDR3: TGTGCCAGCAGCCTAACTCCGACAGGGAACTATGGCTACACCTTC. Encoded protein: CASSLTPTGNYGYTF.

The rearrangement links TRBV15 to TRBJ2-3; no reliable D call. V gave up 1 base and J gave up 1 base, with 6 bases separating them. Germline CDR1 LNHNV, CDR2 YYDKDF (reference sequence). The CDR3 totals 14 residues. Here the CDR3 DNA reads TGTGCCACCAGCAGAGTGAGCGGCACAGATACGCAGTATTTT. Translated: CATSRVSGTDTQYF. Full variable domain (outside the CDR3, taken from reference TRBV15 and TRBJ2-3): DAMVIQNPRYQVTQFGKPVTLSCSQTLNHNVMYWYQQKSSQAPKLLFHYYDKDFNNEADTPDNFQSRRPNTSFCFLDIRSPGLGDTAMYLCATSRVSGTDTQYFGPGTRLTVL.

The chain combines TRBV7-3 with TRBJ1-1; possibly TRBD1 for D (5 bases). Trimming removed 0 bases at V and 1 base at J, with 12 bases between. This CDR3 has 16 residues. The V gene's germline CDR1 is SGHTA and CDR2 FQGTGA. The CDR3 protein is CASSLTVRQGNTEAFF. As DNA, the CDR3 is TGTGCCAGCAGCTTAACGGTGCGTCAGGGGAACACTGAAGCTTTCTTT.

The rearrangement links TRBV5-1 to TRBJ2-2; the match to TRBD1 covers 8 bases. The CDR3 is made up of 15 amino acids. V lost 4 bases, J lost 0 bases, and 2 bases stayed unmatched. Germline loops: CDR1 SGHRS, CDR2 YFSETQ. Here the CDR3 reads CASSRQGPNTGELFF. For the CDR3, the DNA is TGCGCCAGCAGCCGACAGGGGCCGAACACCGGGGAGCTGTTTTTT.

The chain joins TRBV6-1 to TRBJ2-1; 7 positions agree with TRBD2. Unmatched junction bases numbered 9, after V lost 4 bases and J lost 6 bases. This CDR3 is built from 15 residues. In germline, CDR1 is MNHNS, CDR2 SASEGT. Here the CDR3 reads CASSVRSGVGNEQFF. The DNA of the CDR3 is TGTGCCAGCAGTGTACGAAGCGGGGTGGGCAATGAGCAGTTCTTC.

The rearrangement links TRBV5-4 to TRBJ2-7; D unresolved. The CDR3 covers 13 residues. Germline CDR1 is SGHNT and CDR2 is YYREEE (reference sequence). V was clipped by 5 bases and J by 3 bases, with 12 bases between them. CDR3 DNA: TGTGCCAGCAGTTCCGGGTCTTTCTACGAGCAGTACTTC. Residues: CASSSGSFYEQYF.

The CDR3 region is CASSLVKGQLTDTQYF. CDR3 nucleotide sequence: TGTGCCAGCAGCTTGGTAAAGGGACAGCTCACAGATACGCAGTATTTT. V is TRBV5-6 and J is TRBJ2-3; 7 bases agree with TRBD1. Unmatched junction bases numbered 6, after V lost 0 bases and J lost 2 bases. CDR3 size: 16 residues. Germline V gene lookup returns CDR1 SGHDT and CDR2 YYEEEE.

The CDR3 here is CASSPVGQSYEQYF. The CDR3 DNA reads TGTGCCAGCTCACCAGTAGGACAGTCCTACGAGCAGTACTTC. The chain recombines TRBV18 with TRBJ2-7, with a possible D match to TRBD1 (6 bases). CDR1 and CDR2 (germline): KGHSH, LQKENI. With 2 bases removed from V and 1 base from J, the gap between germline ends came to 9 bases. The CDR3 extends over 14 amino acids.

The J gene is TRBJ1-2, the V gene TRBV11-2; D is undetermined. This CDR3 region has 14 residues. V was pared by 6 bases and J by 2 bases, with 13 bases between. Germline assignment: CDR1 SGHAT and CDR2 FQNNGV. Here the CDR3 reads CASSPGERNYGYTF. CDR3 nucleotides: TGTGCCAGCAGTCCCGGGGAGAGAAACTATGGCTACACCTTC.

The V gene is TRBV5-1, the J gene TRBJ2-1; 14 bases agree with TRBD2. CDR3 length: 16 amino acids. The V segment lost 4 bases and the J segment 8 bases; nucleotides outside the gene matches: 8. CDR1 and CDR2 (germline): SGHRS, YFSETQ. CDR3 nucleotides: TGCGCCAGCAGCCAAGGGACTAGCGGGGGAATAGATGAGCAGTTCTTC. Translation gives CASSQGTSGGIDEQFF. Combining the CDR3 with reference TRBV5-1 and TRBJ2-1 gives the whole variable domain KAGVTQTPRYLIKTRGQQVTLSCSPISGHRSVSWYQQTPGQGLQFLFEYFSETQRNKGNFPGRFSGRQFSNSRSEMNVSTLELGDSALYLCASSQGTSGGIDEQFFGPGTRLTVL.

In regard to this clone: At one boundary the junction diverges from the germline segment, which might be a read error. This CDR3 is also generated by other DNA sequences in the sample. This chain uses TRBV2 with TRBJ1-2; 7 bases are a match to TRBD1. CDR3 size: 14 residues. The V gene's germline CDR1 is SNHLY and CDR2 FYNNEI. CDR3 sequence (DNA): TGTGCTAGCAGGGTGGACAGGCTCAACTATGGCTACACCTTC. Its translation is CASRVDRLNYGYTF.

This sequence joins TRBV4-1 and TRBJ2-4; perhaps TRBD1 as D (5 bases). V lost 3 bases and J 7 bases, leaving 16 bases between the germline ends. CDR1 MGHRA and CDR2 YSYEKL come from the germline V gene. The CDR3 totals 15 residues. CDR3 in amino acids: CASSQAWGLSNIQYF. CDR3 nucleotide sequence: TGCGCCAGCAGCCAGGCCTGGGGCCTCAGCAACATTCAGTACTTC.

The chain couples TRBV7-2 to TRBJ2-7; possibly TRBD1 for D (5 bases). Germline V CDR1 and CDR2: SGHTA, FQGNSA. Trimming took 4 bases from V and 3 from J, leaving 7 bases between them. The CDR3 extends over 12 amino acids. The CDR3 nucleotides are TGTGCCAGCAGCTCTACAGGCTACGAGCAGTACTTC. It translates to CASSSTGYEQYF.

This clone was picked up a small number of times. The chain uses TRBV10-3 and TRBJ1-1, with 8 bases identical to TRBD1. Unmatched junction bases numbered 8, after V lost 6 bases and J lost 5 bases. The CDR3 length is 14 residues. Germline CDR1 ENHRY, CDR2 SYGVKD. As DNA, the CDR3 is TGTGCCATCAGAACCACAGGGGGAGGAACTGAAGCTTTCTTT. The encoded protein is CAIRTTGGGTEAFF.

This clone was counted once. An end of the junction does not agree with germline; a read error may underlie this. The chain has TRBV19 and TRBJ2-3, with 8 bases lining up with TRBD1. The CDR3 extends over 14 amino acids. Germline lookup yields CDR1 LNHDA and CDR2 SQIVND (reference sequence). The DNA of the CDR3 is TGTGCCAGTAGCATAGACAGGGGTACAGATACGCAGTATTTT. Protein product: CASSIDRGTDTQYF.

CDR3 in amino acids: CASTGLLNTGELFF. CDR3 DNA: TGTGCCAGCACAGGTCTACTGAACACCGGGGAGCTGTTTTTT. The chain recombines TRBV27 with TRBJ2-2; D remains unclear. CDR1 is MNHEY and CDR2 is SMNVEV in the germline V gene (reference sequence). The V gene lost 7 bases and the J gene lost 1 base, with 10 bases spanning the gap. The CDR3 is made up of 14 amino acids.

The CDR3 here is CASSPSGEVYEQYF. CDR3 nucleotide sequence: TGCGCCAGCAGCCCTAGCGGGGAGGTCTACGAGCAGTACTTC. The chain joins TRBV5-1 to TRBJ2-7, with 9 bases identical to TRBD2. The CDR3 loop spans 14 amino acids. V gave up 4 bases and J gave up 3 bases; unmatched junction bases: 5. In germline, CDR1 is SGHRS, CDR2 YFSETQ.

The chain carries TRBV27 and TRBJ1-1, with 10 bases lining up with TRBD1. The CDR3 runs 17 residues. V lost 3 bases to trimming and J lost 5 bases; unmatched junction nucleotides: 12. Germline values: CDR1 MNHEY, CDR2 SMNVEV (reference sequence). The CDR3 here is CASSLQTGGVPKTEAFF. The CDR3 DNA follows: TGTGCCAGCAGTTTGCAGACAGGGGGCGTACCGAAAACTGAAGCTTTCTTT.